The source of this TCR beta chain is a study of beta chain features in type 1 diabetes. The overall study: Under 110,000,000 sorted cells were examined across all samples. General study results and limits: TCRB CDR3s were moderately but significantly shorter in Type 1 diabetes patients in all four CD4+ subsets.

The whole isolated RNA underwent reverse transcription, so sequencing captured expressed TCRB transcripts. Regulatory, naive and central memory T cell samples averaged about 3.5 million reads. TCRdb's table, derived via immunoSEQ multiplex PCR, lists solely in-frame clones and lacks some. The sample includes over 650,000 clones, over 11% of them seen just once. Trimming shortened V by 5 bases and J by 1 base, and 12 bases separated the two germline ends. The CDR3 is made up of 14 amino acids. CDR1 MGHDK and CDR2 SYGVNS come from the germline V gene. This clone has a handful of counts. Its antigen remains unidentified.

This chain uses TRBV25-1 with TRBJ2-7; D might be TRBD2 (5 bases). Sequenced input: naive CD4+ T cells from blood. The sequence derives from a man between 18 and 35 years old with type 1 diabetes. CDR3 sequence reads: CASSSARGSYEQYF. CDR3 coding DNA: TGTGCCAGCAGTTCCGCTCGCGGGTCCTACGAGCAGTACTTC.